One and the same sample provided the 20 T cell receptor beta chains below, sequenced in a study of blood T cell repertoires in COVID-19. Some clones are missing from TCRdb's copy, which holds only in-frame ones; the method was immunoSEQ multiplex PCR. The sample has over 200,000 clones, around 84% seen once. Material for sequencing was peripheral blood. The receptors were sampled from an elderly man with acute or convalescent COVID-19.

The V gene is TRBV2, the J gene TRBJ2-3; the D gene is possibly TRBD2 (6 bases). Trimming stripped 5 bases from V and 2 bases from J, with 17 bases between. This CDR3 region has 16 residues. Looked up from germline, CDR1 is SNHLY and CDR2 is FYNNEI. In DNA, the CDR3 is TGTGCCAGCAGTCAAAACGGGAGACAGTCCACAGATACGCAGTATTTT. It specifies CASSQNGRQSTDTQYF.

The rearrangement uses TRBV5-1 and TRBJ2-1; TRBD2 matches at 9 bases. Germline CDR1 and CDR2: SGHRS and YFSETQ. Germline trimming cut 4 bases from V and 12 bases from J; bases unmatched to any gene: 14. The CDR3 totals 15 residues. The CDR3: CASSPQAGGSVGQFF. CDR3 DNA: TGCGCCAGCAGCCCCCAGGCGGGAGGGTCCGTTGGGCAGTTCTTC. Together with reference TRBV5-1 and TRBJ2-1, the CDR3 gives the full variable domain: KAGVTQTPRYLIKTRGQQVTLSCSPISGHRSVSWYQQTPGQGLQFLFEYFSETQRNKGNFPGRFSGRQFSNSRSEMNVSTLELGDSALYLCASSPQAGGSVGQFFGPGTRLTVL.

The V call is TRBV5-1, the J call TRBJ2-4; D may be TRBD2 (6 bases). This CDR3 has 15 residues. The germline CDR1 and CDR2 sequences are SGHRS and YFSETQ. V was pared by 0 bases and J by 2 bases, with 9 bases between. CDR3 loop: CASSLVAGPKNIQYF. DNA of the CDR3: TGCGCCAGCAGCTTGGTTGCGGGACCCAAAAACATTCAGTACTTC. Variable domain in full (rest from reference TRBV5-1 and TRBJ2-4): KAGVTQTPRYLIKTRGQQVTLSCSPISGHRSVSWYQQTPGQGLQFLFEYFSETQRNKGNFPGRFSGRQFSNSRSEMNVSTLELGDSALYLCASSLVAGPKNIQYFGAGTRLSVL.

The V gene is TRBV7-8, the J gene TRBJ1-5; 7 bases map to TRBD1. Germline CDR1 SGHVS, CDR2 FQNEAQ. The CDR3 loop spans 15 amino acids. Losses at the gene ends were 2 bases for V and 6 bases for J; bases not matched to a gene: 7. DNA of the CDR3: TGTGCCAGCAGCTTAAACAGGGGAGATTTTCAGCCCCAGCATTTT. As protein: CASSLNRGDFQPQHF. The full variable domain, rest sourced from reference TRBV7-8 and TRBJ1-5, is GAGVSQSPRYKVAKRGQDVALRCDPISGHVSLFWYQQALGQGPEFLTYFQNEAQLDKSGLPSDRFFAERPEGSVSTLKIQRTQQEDSAVYLCASSLNRGDFQPQHFGDGTRLSIL.

The gene calls are TRBV15 and TRBJ1-2, with TRBD1 matching 7 bases. The CDR3 spans 16 residues. Germline V gene data show CDR1 as LNHNV and CDR2 as YYDKDF (reference sequence). V shed 1 base, J shed 8 bases, and the junction held 13 bases outside the gene matches. The CDR3 spells CATSRASSRGDRGYTF. CDR3 sequence (DNA): TGTGCCACCAGCAGAGCCTCCAGCAGGGGGGATAGGGGCTACACCTTC.

The chain is built from TRBV7-8 and TRBJ1-4; the D gene is possibly TRBD1 (6 bases). V gave up 5 bases and J gave up 6 bases, with 16 bases separating them. The CDR3 has 15 amino acids. Germline lookup yields CDR1 SGHVS and CDR2 FQNEAQ. The CDR3: CASSRAGVDDEKLFF. The CDR3 DNA reads TGTGCCAGCAGCCGAGCAGGGGTGGATGATGAAAAACTGTTTTTT.

The chain links TRBV4-3 to TRBJ2-1; 8 nucleotides line up with TRBD1. Trimming at V came to 4 bases and at J to 7 bases, leaving 6 bases not matched to a gene. CDR1 and CDR2 from the germline V gene are LGHNA and YSLEER. The CDR3 consists of 14 residues. CDR3 nucleotides: TGCGCCAGCAGCCGGACAGGGAGCGTTAATGAGCAGTTCTTC. Translating gives CASSRTGSVNEQFF.

The chain recombines TRBV20-1 with TRBJ2-7, with TRBD2 matching over 8 bases. The CDR3 is 16 amino acids. V was pared by 3 bases and J by 0 bases, with 10 bases of the junction left unmatched. Germline loops: CDR1 DFQATT, CDR2 SNEGSKA (reference sequence). CDR3 loop: CSASQITGGSSYEQYF. In nucleotides, the CDR3 is TGCAGTGCTAGTCAGATCACGGGAGGGAGCTCCTACGAGCAGTACTTC.

In this sample, this clone turned up once. The chain couples TRBV21-1 to TRBJ2-6; the table assigns TRBD1, which was not confirmed against the DNA. TRBV21-1 is labeled a pseudogene. The CDR3 contains 17 residues. DNA of the CDR3: TGTGCCACCCCGGGGCGGACAGTCTGCTCTGGGGCCAACGTCCTGACTTTC. Its translation is CATPGRTVCSGANVLTF.

This chain links TRBV10-2 with TRBJ2-1; D call uncertain. The V and J ends lost 4 bases and 10 bases respectively, with 5 bases between them. The CDR3 length is 10 residues. Germline assignment: CDR1 WSHSY and CDR2 SAAADI. The CDR3 sequence: CASSVREQFF. The CDR3 DNA is TGCGCCAGCAGTGTGCGGGAGCAGTTCTTC.

A single count supports this clone. The chain combines TRBV10-3 with TRBJ1-6; 9 bases agree with TRBD1. CDR3 length: 14 amino acids. From germline, CDR1 is ENHRY and CDR2 SYGVKD. Losses at the gene ends were 5 bases for V and 7 bases for J; bases not matched to a gene: 3. The DNA for the CDR3 is TGTGCCATCAGTACCGGGACAGGGAATTCACCCCTCCACTTT. This translates into CAISTGTGNSPLHF.

This clone has a single count. This rearrangement joins TRBV4-3 to TRBJ2-7; D possibly corresponds to TRBD2 (5 bases). The V end was cut by 3 bases, the J end by 2 bases, with 17 bases between. The CDR3 runs 16 residues. The V gene's germline CDR1 is LGHNA and CDR2 YSLEER. The CDR3 DNA reads as TGCGCCAGCAGCCAGTCCGACGAGCGGAAGGCCTACGAGCAGTACGTC. Translation: CASSQSDERKAYEQYV.

V gene TRBV9 combines with J gene TRBJ2-7, with 12 bases matching TRBD2. From germline, CDR1 is SGDLS and CDR2 YYNGEE. This CDR3 is built from 17 residues. J lost 6 bases, V lost 1 base, and 11 bases had no gene match. The CDR3 reads CASSVLAGGSSLGEQYF. The CDR3 DNA is TGTGCCAGCAGCGTACTAGCGGGAGGGTCCTCCCTTGGCGAGCAGTACTTC.

The chain joins TRBV7-8 to TRBJ1-5, with a weak D call TRBD1 (6 bases). The CDR3 sequence is 15 residues long. V was clipped by 5 bases and J by 5 bases, with 16 bases between them. The V gene's germline CDR1 is SGHVS and CDR2 FQNEAQ. As DNA, the CDR3 is TGTGCCAGCAGCCGAGACGGGGACACCGATCAGCCCCAGCATTTT. Translation: CASSRDGDTDQPQHF.

V is TRBV18 and J is TRBJ1-1; 7 positions match TRBD1. Germline CDR1 KGHSH, CDR2 LQKENI. This CDR3 is built from 13 residues. The V gene end was trimmed by 4 bases and the J gene end by 4 bases; junction bases not matched to a gene: 3. The CDR3 DNA reads as TGTGCCAGCTCACAGGGGGCGGTCACTGAAGCTTTCTTT. Amino acids: CASSQGAVTEAFF.

V gene TRBV27 combines with J gene TRBJ1-2, with a weak D call TRBD1 (6 bases). Germline loops: CDR1 MNHEY, CDR2 SMNVEV (reference sequence). The CDR3 has 13 residues. The germline V and J ends were trimmed by 8 bases and 4 bases, with 14 bases remaining between them. CDR3 protein: CASRSPRGYGYTF. The CDR3 bases are TGTGCCAGCCGATCTCCCAGGGGCTATGGCTACACCTTC.

This chain joins TRBV2 and TRBJ1-2; D possibly corresponds to TRBD1 (5 bases). This CDR3 is built from 12 residues. Trimming shortened V by 0 bases and J by 13 bases, and 12 bases separated the two germline ends. Germline CDR1 reads SNHLY; CDR2 reads FYNNEI. In DNA, the CDR3 is TGTGCCAGCAGTGAAGCTCAGGGATTCCGCACCTTC. Protein: CASSEAQGFRTF. Using reference TRBV2 and TRBJ1-2 for the parts outside the CDR3, the full variable domain is EPEVTQTPSHQVTQMGQEVILRCVPISNHLYFYWYRQILGQKVEFLVSFYNNEISEKSEIFDDQFSVERPDGSNFTLKIRSTKLEDSAMYFCASSEAQGFRTFGSGTRLTVV.

This chain links TRBV2 with TRBJ2-2; D gene ambiguous. The germline V gene encodes CDR1 SNHLY and CDR2 FYNNEI. V lost 9 bases and J 6 bases, leaving 17 bases between the germline ends. This CDR3 has 14 amino acids. The CDR3 loop reads CASSRPLEPGELFF. The CDR3 DNA is TGTGCCAGTTCCAGACCTCTGGAGCCCGGGGAGCTGTTTTTT.

V gene TRBV5-5 combines with J gene TRBJ2-3; 7 bases line up with TRBD2. Germline CDR1 and CDR2: SGHKS and YYEKEE (reference sequence). There are 15 residues in the CDR3. After removal of 9 bases from V and 0 bases from J, the junction contained 10 bases not matched to a gene. The CDR3: CATRTGRGSTDTQYF. CDR3 DNA: TGTGCCACCCGGACGGGGAGGGGAAGCACAGATACGCAGTATTTT.

This sequence joins TRBV7-6 and TRBJ2-5, with D unresolved. Trimming shortened V by 4 bases and J by 5 bases, and 17 bases separated the two germline ends. There are 15 residues in the CDR3. Germline lookup yields CDR1 SGHVS and CDR2 FNYEAQ. The CDR3, as DNA: TGTGCCAGCAGCTCGCGCTCCTATTTTTTGGAGACCCAGTACTTC. This sequence encodes CASSSRSYFLETQYF.